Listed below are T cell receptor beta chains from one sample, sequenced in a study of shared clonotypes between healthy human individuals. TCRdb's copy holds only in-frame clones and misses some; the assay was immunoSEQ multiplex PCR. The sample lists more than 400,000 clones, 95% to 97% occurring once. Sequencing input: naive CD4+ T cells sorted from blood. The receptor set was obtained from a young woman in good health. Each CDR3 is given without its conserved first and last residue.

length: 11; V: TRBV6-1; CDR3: ASSEEGGVATY
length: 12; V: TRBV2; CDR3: ASSEVGLRYEQY
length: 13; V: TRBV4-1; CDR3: ASSRGGQINQPQH
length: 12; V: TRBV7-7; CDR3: ASSLGLAGNEQF
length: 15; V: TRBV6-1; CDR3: ASSQEKQGGGTYEQY
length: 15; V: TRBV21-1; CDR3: ASPCPEREPPYDIQY
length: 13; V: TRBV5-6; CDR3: ASSFRDRGMGTQY
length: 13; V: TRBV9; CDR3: ASSVTGTPSGELF
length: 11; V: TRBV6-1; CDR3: ASRVSSSYEQY
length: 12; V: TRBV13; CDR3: ASSRVGGTFEQY
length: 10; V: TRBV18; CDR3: ASSPGHNEQF
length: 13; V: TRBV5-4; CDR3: ASSMAGLAWETQY
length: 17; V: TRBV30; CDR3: AWSVSRTSGRATYNEQF
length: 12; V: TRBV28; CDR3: ASSLLPSGYEQY
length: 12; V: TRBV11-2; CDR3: ASSFPGSNYEQY
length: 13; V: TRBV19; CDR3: ASSILQQNTGELF
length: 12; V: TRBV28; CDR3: ASSLGSDWGPQH
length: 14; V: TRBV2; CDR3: ASFKDSPPNYNEQF
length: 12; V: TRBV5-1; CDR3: ASSLGHEGIEAF
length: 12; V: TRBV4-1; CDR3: ASSQVGSNQPQH
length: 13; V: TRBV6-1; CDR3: ASSKPGQPKNEQF
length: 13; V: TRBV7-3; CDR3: ASSLLEGQGQPQH
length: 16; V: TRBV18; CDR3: ASSPPGTGALTYNEQF